These 3 T cell receptor beta chains came from one sample sequenced in a study of vaccination effects on CD4 cells after COVID-19. Their cognate antigens are unknown. Clones were read by immunoSEQ multiplex PCR, and TCRdb kept only the in-frame ones, dropping some. Of about 73,000 clones in the sample, over 65% were seen once. CD4+ T cells were isolated after less than 13 days of culture. Participants completed two doses of the BNT162b2 or mRNA-1273 vaccine. The input for sequencing was CD4+ T cells from PBMCs cultured without peptide, taken after COVID-19 vaccination. The receptors were sampled from a human donor who received a COVID-19 vaccine.

The chain combines TRBV6-5 with TRBJ1-1, with TRBD1 matching over 8 bases. V shed 6 bases, J shed 6 bases, and the junction held 12 bases outside the gene matches. Looked up from germline, CDR1 is MNHEY and CDR2 is SVGAGI. This CDR3 has 15 residues. The CDR3 DNA follows: TGTGCCAGCAGAGCCGTACGCAGGGGGCAGGCTGAAGCTTTCTTT. Protein product: CASRAVRRGQAEAFF.

V is TRBV12-3 or TRBV12-4 and J is TRBJ1-2; tentative D call: TRBD1 (5 bases). Trimming pared 5 bases from V and 4 bases from J, leaving 8 bases between. The CDR3 is 12 amino acids. CDR3 nucleotide sequence: TGTGCCAGCAGTGGGGGGATCTATGGCTACACCTTC. Translated: CASSGGIYGYTF.

This clone appeared once. The chain recombines TRBV5-1 with TRBJ2-3; 7 bases are a match to TRBD2. The V gene end was trimmed by 1 base and the J gene end by 0 bases; junction bases not matched to a gene: 2. The CDR3 sequence is 15 residues long. Germline loops: CDR1 SGHRS, CDR2 YFSETQ. The chain's CDR3 is CASSLRLASTDTQYF. The CDR3 DNA is TGCGCCAGCAGCTTGCGACTAGCTAGCACAGATACGCAGTATTTT.